The 24 T cell receptor beta chains below come from one sample, sequenced in a study of control samples from healthy donors and cancer patients. The data were produced by immunoSEQ multiplex PCR, yet TCRdb's version contains in-frame clones alone and is incomplete. The profile shows about 150,000 clones, roughly 93% of them singletons. Sequences were obtained from blood. The receptors shown here come from a man aged 50 to 59 in good health.

This sequence joins TRBV24-1 and TRBJ2-1, with 16 bases lining up with TRBD2. V dropped 3 bases and J dropped 2; count of bases not matched to a gene: 9. Per the germline V gene, CDR1 is KGHDR and CDR2 is SFDVKD. The CDR3 has 20 amino acids. For the CDR3, the DNA is TGTGCCACCAGTGATCGAGGGACTAGCGGGAGGGCCGGGGCCTACAATGAGCAGTTCTTC. Encoded protein: CATSDRGTSGRAGAYNEQFF.

The V gene is TRBV2, the J gene TRBJ2-5; TRBD1 matches 9 bases. V dropped 2 bases and J dropped 7; count of bases not matched to a gene: 17. Germline CDR1 SNHLY, CDR2 FYNNEI. This CDR3 has 18 residues. CDR3 in amino acids: CASSEMTGGESSGGTQYF. CDR3 nucleotide sequence: TGTGCCAGCAGTGAAATGACAGGGGGAGAGAGTAGCGGCGGGACCCAGTACTTC.

The V and J genes are TRBV3-1 (or the pseudogene TRBV3-2) and TRBJ2-7, with 9 bases that match TRBD1. The CDR3 covers 15 residues. Germline CDR1 is LGHDT and CDR2 is YNNKEL (reference sequence). V was clipped by 5 bases and J by 4 bases; unmatched bases: 9. CDR3 in amino acids: CASSSPGTGFYEQYF. The CDR3 DNA reads TGTGCCAGCAGCTCCCCCGGGACAGGGTTTTACGAGCAGTACTTC.

The chain uses TRBV5-1 and TRBJ2-7, with 7 bases that match TRBD1. This CDR3 spans 14 amino acids. J lost 2 bases, V lost 3 bases, and 5 bases had no gene match. Germline loops: CDR1 SGHRS, CDR2 YFSETQ. The CDR3 region is CASSSRTGPYEQYF. CDR3 coding DNA: TGCGCCAGCAGCTCGCGGACAGGCCCCTACGAGCAGTACTTC.

The rearrangement links TRBV7-2 to TRBJ1-3; D gene unclear. Germline V gene data show CDR1 as SGHTA and CDR2 as FQGNSA. This CDR3 is built from 16 residues. The ends were cut back, 0 bases at V and 0 bases at J, with 9 bases in the middle. This chain's CDR3 is CASSLASGNSGNTIYF. The CDR3 coding sequence is TGTGCCAGCAGCTTAGCGAGCGGCAACTCTGGAAACACCATATATTTT.

The J gene is TRBJ2-1, the V gene TRBV15, with 11 bases matching TRBD1. There are 15 residues in the CDR3. Germline CDR1 LNHNV, CDR2 YYDKDF (reference sequence). After removal of 4 bases from V and 4 bases from J, the junction contained 3 bases not matched to a gene. The CDR3 region has the DNA TGTGCCACCAGCACCGGGACAGGGGGATACAATGAGCAGTTCTTC. Translating it yields CATSTGTGGYNEQFF. Variable domain in full (rest from reference TRBV15 and TRBJ2-1): DAMVIQNPRYQVTQFGKPVTLSCSQTLNHNVMYWYQQKSSQAPKLLFHYYDKDFNNEADTPDNFQSRRPNTSFCFLDIRSPGLGDTAMYLCATSTGTGGYNEQFFGPGTRLTVL.

This clone was picked up one time. CDR3 DNA sequence: TGTGCCAGCTCCCAATCCGGGACAGGGTCCCACGAGCAGTACTTC. Protein product: CASSQSGTGSHEQYF. V and J are TRBV18 and TRBJ2-7; 9 bases are shared with TRBD1. The J segment lost 5 bases and the V segment lost 6 bases, leaving 11 bases of the junction unmatched. CDR1 KGHSH and CDR2 LQKENI come from the germline V gene. CDR3 length equals 15 residues.

This chain links TRBV11-2 with TRBJ1-1; possible D gene TRBD1, 5 bases. This CDR3 contains 14 residues. Trimming cost V 5 bases and J 6 bases, with 16 bases left between them. Germline lookup yields CDR1 SGHAT and CDR2 FQNNGV. The CDR3 spells CASSTRSGGPEAFF. CDR3 nucleotide sequence: TGTGCCAGCAGCACCCGGTCGGGGGGACCTGAAGCTTTCTTT.

This clone occurred once. The chain is built from TRBV11-1 and TRBJ2-7; a weak D match, TRBD1 (6 bases). The germline V and J ends were trimmed by 6 bases and 3 bases, with 18 bases remaining between them. The CDR3 has 15 amino acids. Germline V gene sequence: CDR1 SGHAT, CDR2 FQDESV (reference sequence). CDR3 sequence (DNA): TGTGCCAGCAGTCGTACAGGGTGGAAAAGCTACGAGCAGTACTTC. Protein sequence: CASSRTGWKSYEQYF.

The chain is built from TRBV18 and TRBJ2-6; no clear D. The CDR3 spans 17 residues. V shed 4 bases and J shed 1 base, with 14 bases lying between them. Germline CDR1 is KGHSH and CDR2 is LQKENI. CDR3: CASSLGLGESGANVLTF. CDR3 nucleotide sequence: TGTGCCAGCTCACTGGGGTTAGGAGAGTCTGGGGCCAACGTCCTGACTTTC.

The chain links TRBV30 to TRBJ1-4, with a weak D call TRBD1 (6 bases). The CDR3 runs to 12 residues. The V and J ends lost 4 bases and 7 bases respectively, with 10 bases between them. Germline CDR1 and CDR2: GTSNPN and SVGIG (reference sequence). The CDR3 here is CAWKGGSEKLFF. The CDR3 DNA follows: TGTGCCTGGAAGGGGGGGAGTGAAAAACTGTTTTTT.

The genes are TRBV28 and TRBJ2-3; 9 bases fit TRBD1. Germline V CDR1 and CDR2: MDHEN, SYDVKM. This CDR3 has 15 residues. After removal of 6 bases from V and 4 bases from J, the junction contained 8 bases not matched to a gene. The CDR3 loop is CASRYSGTGSDTQYF. CDR3 sequence (DNA): TGTGCCAGCAGATACTCCGGGACAGGGTCAGATACGCAGTATTTT. The complete variable domain, with remaining parts taken from reference TRBV28 and TRBJ2-3, reads DVKVTQSSRYLVKRTGEKVFLECVQDMDHENMFWYRQDPGLGLRLIYFSYDVKMKEKGDIPEGYSVSREKKERFSLILESASTNQTSMYLCASRYSGTGSDTQYFGPGTRLTVL.

This clone was seen more than once but under ten times. The chain is built from TRBV11-2 and TRBJ2-7; TRBD1 matches at 11 bases. V lost 6 bases to trimming and J lost 1 base; unmatched junction nucleotides: 2. This CDR3 is 14 amino acids long. Germline CDR1 reads SGHAT; CDR2 reads FQNNGV. As DNA, the CDR3 is TGTGCCAGCAGGGGACAGGGGGGGTCCTACGAGCAGTACTTC. This sequence encodes CASRGQGGSYEQYF.

This chain joins TRBV7-3 and TRBJ2-1, with a weak D call TRBD2 (6 bases). Germline CDR1 is SGHTA and CDR2 is FQGTGA. The CDR3 runs to 12 residues. V was cut by 2 bases and J by 9 bases, with 8 bases left in between. The CDR3: CASSLLGGEQFF. The CDR3 DNA reads TGTGCCAGCAGCTTACTGGGGGGTGAGCAGTTCTTC.

The rearrangement uses TRBV7-8 and TRBJ1-5; D uncertain. Trimming cost V 2 bases and J 7 bases, with 12 bases left between them. This CDR3 region has 14 residues. Germline-derived CDR1 and CDR2 are SGHVS and FQNEAQ. The CDR3 sequence is CASSLLQGRQPQHF. The CDR3 DNA sequence: TGTGCCAGCAGCTTATTGCAAGGTCGGCAGCCCCAGCATTTT.

The chain recombines TRBV5-1 with TRBJ1-5; 7 bases line up with TRBD1. The V and J ends lost 4 bases and 4 bases, in that order; junction bases with no gene match: 8. The CDR3 spans 15 residues. Germline V gene sequence: CDR1 SGHRS, CDR2 YFSETQ. CDR3 in amino acids: CASSPTGTDNQPQHF. CDR3 nucleotides: TGCGCCAGCAGCCCCACCGGGACAGATAATCAGCCCCAGCATTTT.

V is TRBV4-1 and J is TRBJ1-1, with 8 bases identical to TRBD1. Germline values: CDR1 MGHRA, CDR2 YSYEKL. This CDR3 has 12 amino acids. V gave up 3 bases and J gave up 10 bases; unmatched junction bases: 4. In DNA, the CDR3 is TGCGCCAGCAGCCAGAACAGGGGGGGAGCTTTCTTT. This encodes CASSQNRGGAFF.

The rearrangement uses TRBV2 and TRBJ2-7; TRBD2 matches at 12 bases. V lost 6 bases, J lost 5 bases, and 2 bases stayed unmatched. Per the germline V gene, CDR1 is SNHLY and CDR2 is FYNNEI. The CDR3 length is 13 residues. CDR3: CASRRLAGDEQYF. The CDR3, as DNA: TGTGCCAGCAGAAGACTAGCGGGAGACGAGCAGTACTTC.

J is TRBJ2-3 and V is TRBV10-1; D gene ambiguous. Germline V CDR1 and CDR2: WNHNN, SYGVQD (reference sequence). This CDR3 spans 17 amino acids. With 0 bases removed from V and 0 bases from J, the gap between germline ends came to 13 bases. The CDR3 protein is CASSESRRNLSTDTQYF. The CDR3 DNA reads as TGCGCCAGCAGTGAGTCTCGTCGGAACCTCAGCACAGATACGCAGTATTTT.

CDR3 in amino acids: CATSRVIGYGYTF. CDR3 coding DNA: TGTGCCACCAGCAGAGTCATTGGTTATGGCTACACCTTC. The chain has TRBV15 and TRBJ1-2, with D uncertain. The germline CDR1 and CDR2 sequences are LNHNV and YYDKDF (reference sequence). CDR3 length: 13 amino acids. The V gene lost 1 base and the J gene lost 5 bases, with 8 bases spanning the gap.

The chain combines TRBV19 with TRBJ1-2; TRBD1 aligns across 10 bases. The length of the CDR3 is 17 residues. V lost 5 bases and J lost 5; bases outside the gene matches: 14. Germline CDR1 is LNHDA and CDR2 is SQIVND (reference sequence). Here the CDR3 DNA reads TGTGCCAGTAGTTATTCCTCCGGGACAGGGGCATATTATGGCTACACCTTC. It is translated as CASSYSSGTGAYYGYTF.

V usage is TRBV28 and J usage is TRBJ1-2; D is ambiguous. V lost 3 bases, J lost 0 bases, and 5 bases lay in between. The CDR3 length is 13 residues. Germline loops: CDR1 MDHEN, CDR2 SYDVKM. The CDR3 sequence: CASSLTPNYGYTF. As DNA, the CDR3 is TGTGCCAGCAGTTTGACACCTAACTATGGCTACACCTTC.

The chain links TRBV21-1 to TRBJ2-1; the listed D gene, TRBD2, was not tested against the DNA. TRBV21-1 is marked as a pseudogene. The CDR3 has 15 amino acids. CDR3 coding DNA: TGTGCCAGCAGCAAAGATCTGAGCGGAGGGGATGAGCAGTTCTTC. Amino acids: CASSKDLSGGDEQFF.

This clone has a single count. The V and J genes are TRBV5-5 and TRBJ2-5; D is unresolved. The CDR3 is 11 amino acids. Germline CDR1 SGHKS, CDR2 YYEKEE (reference sequence). Trimming took off 0 bases at V and 4 bases at J, with 1 base between the two ends. The CDR3 nucleotides are TGTGCCAGCAGCTTGGTAGAGACCCAGTACTTC. Translated: CASSLVETQYF.